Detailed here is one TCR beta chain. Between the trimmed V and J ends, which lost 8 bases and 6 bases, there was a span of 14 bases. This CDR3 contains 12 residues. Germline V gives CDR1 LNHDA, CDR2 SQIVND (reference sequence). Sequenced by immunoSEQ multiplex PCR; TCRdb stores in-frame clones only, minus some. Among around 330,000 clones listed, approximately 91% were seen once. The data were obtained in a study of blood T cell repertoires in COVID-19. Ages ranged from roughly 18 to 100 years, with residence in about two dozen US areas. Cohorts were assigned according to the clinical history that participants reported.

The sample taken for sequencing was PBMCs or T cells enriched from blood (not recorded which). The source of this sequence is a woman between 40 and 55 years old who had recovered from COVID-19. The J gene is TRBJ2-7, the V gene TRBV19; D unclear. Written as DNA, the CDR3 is TGTGCCAGTTCTGATGAGTCCCTCGAGCAGTACTTC. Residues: CASSDESLEQYF.